These 6 T cell receptor beta chains came from one sample sequenced in a study of T cell responses to AZD1222 COVID-19 vaccine. The protocol was immunoSEQ multiplex PCR, while the TCRdb copy is restricted to in-frame clones and leaves out a portion. The table includes about 110,000 clones, 87% detected once. Sequencing used peripheral blood, obtained 28 days after the second AZD1222 dose. These TCRs come from an adult who received the AZD1222 COVID-19 vaccine.

The chain combines TRBV19 with TRBJ2-1; D possibly uses TRBD1 or TRBD2 (7 bases each). V gave up 3 bases and J gave up 5 bases, with 17 bases separating them. The germline gives CDR1 LNHDA, CDR2 SQIVND (reference sequence). There are 16 residues in the CDR3. The DNA of the CDR3 is TGTGCCAGTAGTATCAGGGGGGAGGGTAGGGACAATGAGCAGTTCTTC. The encoded protein is CASSIRGEGRDNEQFF.

J is TRBJ1-5 and V is TRBV10-3; no firm D call. Germline loops: CDR1 ENHRY, CDR2 SYGVKD. The CDR3 is 13 residues long. V was shortened by 0 bases and J by 5 bases, with 5 bases between the two germline ends. DNA of the CDR3: TGTGCCATCAGTGAGTCGTCTGATCAGCCCCAGCATTTT. Protein: CAISESSDQPQHF.

The chain uses TRBV2 and TRBJ1-6, with D maybe TRBD1 (5 bases). The germline CDR1 and CDR2 sequences are SNHLY and FYNNEI. This CDR3 comprises 14 residues. Trimming left V 7 bases short and J 7 bases short, with 14 bases between. Written as DNA, the CDR3 is TGTGCCAGCATCAGGGACGGGATCAATTCACCCCTCCACTTT. It encodes CASIRDGINSPLHF. The full variable domain, rest sourced from reference TRBV2 and TRBJ1-6, is EPEVTQTPSHQVTQMGQEVILRCVPISNHLYFYWYRQILGQKVEFLVSFYNNEISEKSEIFDDQFSVERPDGSNFTLKIRSTKLEDSAMYFCASIRDGINSPLHFGNGTRLTVT.

The genes are TRBV18 and TRBJ2-5; no clear D gene. With 4 bases removed from V and 3 bases from J, the gap between germline ends came to 9 bases. The V gene's germline CDR1 is KGHSH and CDR2 LQKENI. The CDR3 is 13 residues long. The CDR3 reads CASSLVMKETQYF. CDR3 coding DNA: TGTGCCAGCTCACTCGTAATGAAAGAGACCCAGTACTTC.

This rearrangement joins TRBV6-2 or TRBV6-3 to TRBJ1-4, with TRBD1 matching over 9 bases. Trimming removed 4 bases from V and 8 bases from J; junction bases left unmatched: 8. This CDR3 is 15 amino acids long. From germline, CDR1 is MNHEY and CDR2 SVGEGT. CDR3 sequence (DNA): TGTGCCAGCAGTTTCAGGACAGGGGTTAAGGAAAAACTGTTTTTT. As protein: CASSFRTGVKEKLFF.

The chain has TRBV12-5 and TRBJ1-1; maybe TRBD1 (5 bases). V was cut by 2 bases and J by 7 bases, with 11 bases left in between. The V gene's germline CDR1 is LGHNT and CDR2 FRNRAP. The CDR3 totals 13 residues. This chain's CDR3 is CASGLYPQGEAFF. The CDR3 DNA reads TGTGCTAGTGGTTTGTACCCCCAGGGTGAAGCTTTCTTT.